The 26 T cell receptor beta chains given below trace back to one sample, sequenced in a study of CD8 T cells in ankylosing spondylitis. TCRdb re-called the 5' RACE reads through MiXCR, storing one row per CDR3 protein. The data contain 300,000 to 350,000 distinct CDR3 sequences, under 15% of them seen just once; the ten biggest clones take up less than 1.1%. Sequencing was carried out using blood, either unsorted or a sorted T cell fraction (not recorded which). All receptors derive from a male donor with ankylosing spondylitis or in good health (not recorded which).

The chain joins TRBV7-9 to TRBJ2-1; D is undetermined. From germline, CDR1 is SEHNR and CDR2 FQNEAQ (reference sequence). Trimming pared 1 base from V and 14 bases from J, leaving 12 bases between. CDR3 size: 12 residues. CDR3 in amino acids: CASSLERVYKFF. CDR3 coding DNA: TGTGCCAGCAGCTTAGAGCGCGTTTACAAGTTCTTC.

This clonotype has a handful of counts. The rearrangement links TRBV10-3 to TRBJ2-3; 7 bases line up with TRBD2. Germline-derived CDR1 and CDR2 are ENHRY and SYGVKD. V was clipped by 10 bases and J by 0 bases; unmatched bases: 7. The CDR3 length is 14 residues. In nucleotides, the CDR3 is TGTGCCACCCTGGGGGGGAGTAGCACAGATACGCAGTATTTT. Translated, it gives CATLGGSSTDTQYF.

This chain links TRBV14 with TRBJ2-3, with D unresolved. Trimming left V 3 bases short and J 2 bases short, with 12 bases between. The CDR3 consists of 15 residues. CDR1 is SGHDN, CDR2 FVKESK, per germline. CDR3 residues: CASSQQTAPTDTQYF. Written as DNA, the CDR3 is TGTGCCAGCAGCCAGCAGACTGCCCCCACAGATACGCAGTATTTT.

The chain is built from TRBV15 and TRBJ2-1, with D possibly TRBD1 on 6 matching bases. The V end lost 4 bases, the J end lost 6 bases, and 16 bases lay between the germline ends. From germline, CDR1 is LNHNV and CDR2 YYDKDF (reference sequence). The CDR3 loop spans 15 amino acids. CDR3 nucleotides: TGTGCCACCAGCACAGAAGGGGGAGTGAGCAATGAGCAGTTCTTC. Encoded protein: CATSTEGGVSNEQFF.

The genes are TRBV19 and TRBJ1-3, with no clear D. The germline V and J ends were trimmed by 8 bases and 4 bases, with 15 bases remaining between them. This CDR3 is 14 amino acids long. Looked up from germline, CDR1 is LNHDA and CDR2 is SQIVND (reference sequence). This CDR3 reads CASGPLFRGNTIYF. Written as DNA, the CDR3 is TGTGCCAGTGGACCCCTATTCCGCGGAAACACCATATATTTT.

The chain combines TRBV7-8 with TRBJ2-7, with 11 bases fitting TRBD2. The length of the CDR3 is 15 residues. Germline loops: CDR1 SGHVS, CDR2 FQNEAQ. V lost 5 bases to trimming and J lost 4 bases; unmatched junction nucleotides: 7. The CDR3 DNA sequence: TGTGCCAGCAGCCCCCATGGGACTAGCGGATACGAGCAGTACTTC. Protein product: CASSPHGTSGYEQYF.

J is TRBJ1-5 and V is TRBV20-1; D perhaps matches TRBD1 (5 bases). Trimming removed 2 bases from V and 6 bases from J, with 11 bases in between. Germline assignment: CDR1 DFQATT and CDR2 SNEGSKA (reference sequence). The length of the CDR3 is 13 residues. The CDR3 loop reads CSARRGTGQPQHF. DNA of the CDR3: TGCAGTGCTAGAAGGGGAACGGGTCAGCCCCAGCATTTT.

V and J are TRBV30 and TRBJ1-1; TRBD1 aligns across 10 bases. CDR1 and CDR2 (germline): GTSNPN, SVGIG (reference sequence). V dropped 1 base and J dropped 5; count of bases not matched to a gene: 7. This CDR3 region has 15 residues. The CDR3 is CAWSETMDRGTEAFF. CDR3 DNA: TGTGCCTGGAGTGAAACGATGGACAGGGGGACTGAAGCTTTCTTT.

This clonotype was seen more than once but under ten times. This chain joins TRBV5-6 and TRBJ2-2; D gene ambiguous. V was trimmed by 0 bases and J by 6 bases, leaving 6 bases between them. CDR3 length equals 13 residues. Looked up from germline, CDR1 is SGHDT and CDR2 is YYEEEE. DNA for the CDR3: TGTGCCAGCAGCTTGGGACCTCCCGGGGAGCTGTTTTTT. This gives the protein CASSLGPPGELFF.

The rearrangement uses TRBV3-1 and TRBJ1-1, with 9 bases aligning to TRBD1. This CDR3 spans 13 amino acids. V lost 6 bases, J lost 6 bases, and 5 bases stayed unmatched. Germline CDR1 LGHDT, CDR2 YNNKEL (reference sequence). CDR3 in DNA: TGTGCCAGCAGGGGGACAGGGCCCCCTGAAGCTTTCTTT. This sequence encodes CASRGTGPPEAFF.

In its sample, this clonotype was seen a few times. V and J are TRBV2 and TRBJ1-1; D unresolved. Germline assignment: CDR1 SNHLY and CDR2 FYNNEI. V was shortened by 7 bases and J by 1 base, with 7 bases between the two germline ends. CDR3 length equals 12 residues. CDR3 nucleotide sequence: TGTGCCAGCACGAAAGAGAACACTGAAGCTTTCTTT. It encodes CASTKENTEAFF.

This chain links TRBV6-5 with TRBJ2-3, with D maybe TRBD1 (5 bases). Per the germline V gene, CDR1 is MNHEY and CDR2 is SVGAGI. CDR3 length: 16 residues. V was trimmed by 2 bases and J by 5 bases, leaving 17 bases between them. CDR3 region: CASSYGAARREDTQYF. For the CDR3, the DNA is TGTGCCAGCAGTTACGGGGCTGCACGCAGAGAAGATACGCAGTATTTT.

This clonotype showed up many times. V gene TRBV12-3 or TRBV12-4 combines with J gene TRBJ1-1; 12 bases are a match to TRBD1. The CDR3 runs 14 residues. With V trimmed by 6 bases and J by 5 bases, 4 bases remained unmatched. CDR3 region: CASSRDRGRTEAFF. The CDR3, as DNA: TGTGCCAGCAGCCGGGACAGGGGGCGGACTGAAGCTTTCTTT.

The sample holds a few counts of this clonotype. J is TRBJ2-3 and V is TRBV24-1; D may correspond to TRBD1 or TRBD2 (6 bases each). Germline CDR1 reads KGHDR; CDR2 reads SFDVKD. The CDR3 contains 14 residues. Trimming took off 4 bases at V and 4 bases at J, with 11 bases between the two ends. In DNA form, the CDR3 reads TGTGCCACCAGTGACCCGAGGGGGGCAGATACGCAGTATTTT. Protein product: CATSDPRGADTQYF.

A few counts support this clonotype. This chain joins TRBV4-2 and TRBJ1-1, with D unclear. Germline V gene lookup returns CDR1 LGHNA and CDR2 YNFKEQ. V was cut by 0 bases and J by 5 bases, with 13 bases left in between. The CDR3 is 15 amino acids. In DNA form, the CDR3 reads TGTGCCAGCAGCCAAGAAACCCTTCAAAGAACTGAAGCTTTCTTT. Its protein is CASSQETLQRTEAFF.

J is TRBJ2-3 and V is TRBV20-1, with 8 bases fitting TRBD2. Germline V lookup: CDR1 DFQATT, CDR2 SNEGSKA (reference sequence). The CDR3 loop spans 15 amino acids. Trimming at V came to 0 bases and at J to 6 bases, leaving 8 bases not matched to a gene. CDR3 nucleotide sequence: TGCAGTGCTAGAGATCCCGGGGGGGCCCTTGATACGCAGTATTTT. This translates into CSARDPGGALDTQYF.

This chain joins TRBV20-1 and TRBJ1-1; weak D call: TRBD1 (6 bases). In germline, CDR1 is DFQATT, CDR2 SNEGSKA (reference sequence). The CDR3 sequence is 14 residues long. The ends were cut back, 3 bases at V and 3 bases at J, with 14 bases in the middle. CDR3 coding DNA: TGCAGTGCTAGGGCGACAGGAAGGGACACTGAAGCTTTCTTT. Translation: CSARATGRDTEAFF.

This clonotype was counted a few times. The rearrangement links TRBV4-1 to TRBJ2-5, with 7 bases identical to TRBD2. This CDR3 has 16 residues. From germline, CDR1 is MGHRA and CDR2 YSYEKL. V lost 0 bases and J lost 5; bases outside the gene matches: 9. Here the CDR3 DNA reads TGCGCCAGCAGCCAAGATTGGGGGAGGGCCGCTGAGACCCAGTACTTC. Its translation: CASSQDWGRAAETQYF.

At least ten counts were recorded for this clonotype. The rearrangement links TRBV28 to TRBJ1-4; no clear D. The germline gives CDR1 MDHEN, CDR2 SYDVKM. Between the trimmed V and J ends, which lost 7 bases and 8 bases, there was a span of 5 bases. The CDR3 contains 10 residues. CDR3 residues: CASKGEKLFF. The DNA for the CDR3 is TGTGCCAGCAAAGGAGAAAAACTGTTTTTT.

This clonotype was counted between two and nine times. V usage is TRBV5-1 and J usage is TRBJ2-7; 12 bases line up with TRBD2. Germline assignment: CDR1 SGHRS and CDR2 YFSETQ. This CDR3 comprises 17 residues. The V and J ends lost 2 bases and 1 base, in that order; junction bases with no gene match: 7. The DNA for the CDR3 is TGCGCCAGCAGCTTACGACTAGCGGGGGACTATTCCTACGAGCAGTACTTC. Translating gives CASSLRLAGDYSYEQYF.

This clonotype came up a few times. This chain joins TRBV3-1 and TRBJ1-2; D not certain. Germline loops: CDR1 LGHDT, CDR2 YNNKEL (reference sequence). Trimming removed 0 bases from V and 13 bases from J, with 18 bases in between. The length of the CDR3 is 14 residues. Here the CDR3 reads CASSQDDGNWACTF. The CDR3 DNA sequence: TGTGCCAGCAGCCAAGACGATGGGAATTGGGCCTGCACCTTC. Based on the CDR3 plus reference TRBV3-1 and TRBJ1-2, the full variable domain is DTAVSQTPKYLVTQMGNDKSIKCEQNLGHDTMYWYKQDSKKFLKIMFSYNNKELIINETVPNRFSPKSPDKAHLNLHINSLELGDSAVYFCASSQDDGNWACTFGSGTRLTVV.

This clonotype was detected a few times. The genes are TRBV11-2 and TRBJ1-1; no clear D. The CDR3 is 12 residues long. Germline CDR1 is SGHAT and CDR2 is FQNNGV. V dropped 1 base and J dropped 6 bases, with 6 bases sitting between them. CDR3 in amino acids: CASSLGRPEAFF. The CDR3 DNA reads TGTGCCAGCAGCTTAGGTCGCCCTGAAGCTTTCTTT.

The chain recombines TRBV6-6 with TRBJ1-2; TRBD1 matches 7 bases. The V gene's germline CDR1 is MNHNY and CDR2 SVGAGI (reference sequence). Trimming cost V 6 bases and J 1 base; bases outside gene matches: 2. The CDR3 has 13 amino acids. CDR3 region: CASRDRVNYGYTF. CDR3 coding DNA: TGTGCCAGCAGAGACAGGGTTAACTATGGCTACACCTTC.

This clonotype was detected ten times or more. The chain joins TRBV9 to TRBJ1-1; TRBD1 agrees at 9 bases. V gave up 0 bases and J gave up 5 bases; unmatched junction bases: 5. The CDR3 runs 15 residues. Germline-derived CDR1 and CDR2 are SGDLS and YYNGEE. The CDR3 nucleotides read TGTGCCAGCAGCGTAGATGACAGGGGGAGGACTGAAGCTTTCTTT. Its translation is CASSVDDRGRTEAFF.

Comment on this clonotype: A read error is possible here, since a much larger clone lies one base away. The chain couples TRBV5-1 to TRBJ1-1, with D tentatively TRBD1 (5 bases). The germline gives CDR1 SGHRS, CDR2 YFSETQ. The V and J ends lost 4 bases and 3 bases respectively, with 13 bases between them. CDR3 length: 14 amino acids. CDR3 amino acids: CASSRSAGDTEAFF. CDR3 sequence (DNA): TGCGCCAGCAGCCGTAGTGCGGGGGACACTGAAGCTTTCTTT.

Note on this clonotype: Sequence at one end of the junction differs from germline and may be a read error. The rearrangement uses TRBV6-1 and TRBJ2-1; D is ambiguous. From germline, CDR1 is MNHNS and CDR2 SASEGT. The CDR3 totals 14 residues. The CDR3 here is CASSELSSHNEQFF. DNA of the CDR3: TGTGCCAGCAGTGAGCTCTCCTCCCACAATGAGCAGTTCTTC.